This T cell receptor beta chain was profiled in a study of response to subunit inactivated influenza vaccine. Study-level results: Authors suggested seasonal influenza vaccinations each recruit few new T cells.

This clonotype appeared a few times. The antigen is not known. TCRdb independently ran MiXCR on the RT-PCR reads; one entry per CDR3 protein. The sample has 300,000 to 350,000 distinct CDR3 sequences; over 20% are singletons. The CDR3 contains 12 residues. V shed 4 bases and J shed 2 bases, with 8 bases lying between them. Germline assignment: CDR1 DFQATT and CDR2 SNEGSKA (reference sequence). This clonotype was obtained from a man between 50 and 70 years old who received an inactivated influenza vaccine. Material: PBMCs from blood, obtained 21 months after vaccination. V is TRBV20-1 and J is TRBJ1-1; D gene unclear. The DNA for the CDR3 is TGCAGTGCTACAGACTTCAACACTGAAGCTTTCTTT. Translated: CSATDFNTEAFF.